The following is a T cell receptor beta chain sequence with its context. These data come from a study of shared clonotypes between healthy human individuals. This table comes from immunoSEQ multiplex PCR, and its TCRdb copy is limited to in-frame clones, with some not included. Here the sample spans 2,500,000 or so clones, approximately 90% being singletons. This CDR3 spans 15 amino acids. Trimming shortened V by 8 bases and J by 3 bases, and 17 bases separated the two germline ends. Germline lookup yields CDR1 MRHNA and CDR2 SNTAGT. This chain uses TRBV6-4 with TRBJ1-5, with D possibly matching TRBD1 (5 bases). Sequences were obtained from naive CD4+ T cells from PBMCs. As to subset: CD45RA+ positively selected. The clonotype originates from a man aged 18 to 30 in good health. Some clones in this sample may be carry-over from other donors' samples. This CDR3 is CASHRGHHPNQPQHF. As DNA, the CDR3 is TGTGCCAGCCATCGGGGCCACCACCCCAATCAGCCCCAGCATTTT.